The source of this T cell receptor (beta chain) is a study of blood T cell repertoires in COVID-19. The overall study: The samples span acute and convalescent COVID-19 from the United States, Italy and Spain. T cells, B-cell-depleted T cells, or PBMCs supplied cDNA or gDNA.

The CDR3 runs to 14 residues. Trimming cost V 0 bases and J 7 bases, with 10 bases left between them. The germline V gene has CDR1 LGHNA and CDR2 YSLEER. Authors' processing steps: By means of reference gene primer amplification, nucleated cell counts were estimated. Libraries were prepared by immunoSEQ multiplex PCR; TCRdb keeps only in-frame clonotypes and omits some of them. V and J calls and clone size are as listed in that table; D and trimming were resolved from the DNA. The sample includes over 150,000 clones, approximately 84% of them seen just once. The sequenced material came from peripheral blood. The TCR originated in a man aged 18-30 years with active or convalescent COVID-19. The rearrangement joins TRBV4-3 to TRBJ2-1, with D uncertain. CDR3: CASSQETIGNEQFF. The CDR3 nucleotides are TGCGCCAGCAGCCAAGAAACTATCGGAAATGAGCAGTTCTTC.